Shown below are 5 T cell receptor beta chains from a single sample sequenced in a study of blood T cell repertoires in COVID-19. TCRdb's table, derived via immunoSEQ multiplex PCR, lists solely in-frame clones and lacks some. This sample has about 160,000 clones, with roughly 80% found just once. The sample consisted of PBMCs or T cells enriched from blood (not recorded which). The receptors were sampled from a woman in her forties with acute COVID-19.

A few counts support this clone. V gene TRBV3-1 (or the pseudogene TRBV3-2) combines with J gene TRBJ1-1; 8 nucleotides agree with TRBD1. The ends lost 4 bases at V and 5 bases at J; junction bases unmatched: 3. Germline loops: CDR1 LGHDT, CDR2 YNNKEL (reference sequence). CDR3 length equals 13 residues. The CDR3 spells CASSRRGLTEAFF. In DNA form, the CDR3 reads TGTGCCAGCAGCCGCAGGGGGCTGACTGAAGCTTTCTTT.

This CDR3 is CASSAGADYGYTF. The CDR3 nucleotides read TGTGCCAGCAGTGCAGGGGCGGACTATGGCTACACCTTC. The rearrangement uses TRBV2 and TRBJ1-2; tentatively, D is TRBD1 (6 bases). Germline CDR1 reads SNHLY; CDR2 reads FYNNEI. The CDR3 length is 13 residues. With 4 bases removed from V and 3 bases from J, the gap between germline ends came to 9 bases.

This chain joins TRBV6-5 and TRBJ2-5; TRBD1 matches 10 bases. The CDR3 has 16 residues. Trimming at V came to 0 bases and at J to 4 bases, leaving 5 bases not matched to a gene. Germline loops: CDR1 MNHEY, CDR2 SVGAGI. CDR3 in amino acids: CASSYSRDRGPETQYF. CDR3 nucleotide sequence: TGTGCCAGCAGTTACTCGCGGGACAGGGGCCCAGAGACCCAGTACTTC.

The V and J genes are TRBV29-1 and TRBJ2-1; no clear D. The CDR3 totals 15 residues. Germline CDR1 is SQVTM and CDR2 is ANQGSEA. Trimming took off 3 bases at V and 0 bases at J, with 12 bases between the two ends. CDR3 DNA: TGCAGCGTTGACGGGTCGGAGATCTCCTACAATGAGCAGTTCTTC. It encodes CSVDGSEISYNEQFF.

V is TRBV27 and J is TRBJ1-1; TRBD1 might be the D (6 bases). The CDR3 has 15 residues. The germline V and J ends were trimmed by 5 bases and 2 bases, with 15 bases remaining between them. CDR1 and CDR2 from the germline V gene are MNHEY and SMNVEV (reference sequence). The CDR3 sequence is CASSPLLQGNTEAFF. The CDR3 coding sequence is TGTGCCAGCAGTCCTCTACTACAGGGTAACACTGAAGCTTTCTTT.